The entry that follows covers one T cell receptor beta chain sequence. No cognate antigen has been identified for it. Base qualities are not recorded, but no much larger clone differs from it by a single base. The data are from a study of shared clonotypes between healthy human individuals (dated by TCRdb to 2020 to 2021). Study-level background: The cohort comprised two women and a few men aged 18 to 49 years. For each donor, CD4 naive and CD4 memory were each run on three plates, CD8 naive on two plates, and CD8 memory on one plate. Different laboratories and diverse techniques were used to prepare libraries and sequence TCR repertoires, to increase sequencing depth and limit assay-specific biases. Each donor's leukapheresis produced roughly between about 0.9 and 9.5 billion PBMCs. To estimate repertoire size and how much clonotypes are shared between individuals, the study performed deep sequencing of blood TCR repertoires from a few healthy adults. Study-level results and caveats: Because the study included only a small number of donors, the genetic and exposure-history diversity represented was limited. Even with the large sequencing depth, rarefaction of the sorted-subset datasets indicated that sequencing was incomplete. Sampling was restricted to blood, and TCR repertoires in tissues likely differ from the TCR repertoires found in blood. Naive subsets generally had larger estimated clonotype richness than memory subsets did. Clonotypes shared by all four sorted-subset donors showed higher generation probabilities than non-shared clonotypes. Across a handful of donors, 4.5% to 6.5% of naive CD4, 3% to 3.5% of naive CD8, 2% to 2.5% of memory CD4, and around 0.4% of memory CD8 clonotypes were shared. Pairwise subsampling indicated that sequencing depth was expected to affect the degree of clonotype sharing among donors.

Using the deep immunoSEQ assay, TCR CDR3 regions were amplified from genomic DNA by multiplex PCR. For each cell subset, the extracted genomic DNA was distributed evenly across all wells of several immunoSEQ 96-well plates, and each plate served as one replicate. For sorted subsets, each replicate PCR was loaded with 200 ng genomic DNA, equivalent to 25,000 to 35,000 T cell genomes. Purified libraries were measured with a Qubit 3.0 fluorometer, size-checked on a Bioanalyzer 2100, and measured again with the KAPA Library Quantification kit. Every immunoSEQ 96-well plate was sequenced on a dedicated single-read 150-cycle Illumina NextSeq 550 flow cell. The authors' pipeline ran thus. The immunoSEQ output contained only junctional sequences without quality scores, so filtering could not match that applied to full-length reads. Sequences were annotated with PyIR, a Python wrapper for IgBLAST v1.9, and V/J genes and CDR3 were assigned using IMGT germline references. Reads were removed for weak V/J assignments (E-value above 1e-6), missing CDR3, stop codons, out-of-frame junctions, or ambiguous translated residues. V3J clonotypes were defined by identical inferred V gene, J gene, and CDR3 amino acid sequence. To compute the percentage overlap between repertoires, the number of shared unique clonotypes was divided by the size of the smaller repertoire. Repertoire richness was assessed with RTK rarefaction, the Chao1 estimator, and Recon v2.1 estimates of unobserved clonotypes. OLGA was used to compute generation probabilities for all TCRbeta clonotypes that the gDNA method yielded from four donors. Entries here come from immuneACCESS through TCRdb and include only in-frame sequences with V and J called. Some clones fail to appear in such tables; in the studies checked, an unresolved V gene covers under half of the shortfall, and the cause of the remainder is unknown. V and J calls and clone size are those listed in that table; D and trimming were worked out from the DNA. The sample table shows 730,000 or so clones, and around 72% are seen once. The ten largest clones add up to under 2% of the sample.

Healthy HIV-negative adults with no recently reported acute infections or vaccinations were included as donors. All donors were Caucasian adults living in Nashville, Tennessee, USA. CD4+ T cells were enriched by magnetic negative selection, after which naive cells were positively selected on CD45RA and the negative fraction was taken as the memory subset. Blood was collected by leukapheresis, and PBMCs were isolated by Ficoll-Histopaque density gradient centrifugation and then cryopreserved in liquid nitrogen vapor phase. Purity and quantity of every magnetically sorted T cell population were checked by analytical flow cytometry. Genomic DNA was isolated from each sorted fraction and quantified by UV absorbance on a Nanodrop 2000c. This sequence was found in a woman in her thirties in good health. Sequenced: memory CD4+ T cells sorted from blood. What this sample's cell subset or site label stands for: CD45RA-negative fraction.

The CDR3: CAIMLSSGSTDTQYF. The DNA reads TGTGCCATCATGTTGTCTAGCGGGAGCACAGATACGCAGTATTTT. The chain uses TRBV10-3 and TRBJ2-3, and 8 bases in between align with TRBD2. CDR1 and CDR2 are read off the germline V gene as ENHRY and SYGVKD. V is trimmed back by 7 bases and J by 0 bases, and the junction contains 6 bases that no gene match accounts for. The CDR3 starts with the cysteine, ends with the phenylalanine, and has 15 residues. Of the read, only the CDR3 DNA is kept; its 45 bases are in frame from base 1.